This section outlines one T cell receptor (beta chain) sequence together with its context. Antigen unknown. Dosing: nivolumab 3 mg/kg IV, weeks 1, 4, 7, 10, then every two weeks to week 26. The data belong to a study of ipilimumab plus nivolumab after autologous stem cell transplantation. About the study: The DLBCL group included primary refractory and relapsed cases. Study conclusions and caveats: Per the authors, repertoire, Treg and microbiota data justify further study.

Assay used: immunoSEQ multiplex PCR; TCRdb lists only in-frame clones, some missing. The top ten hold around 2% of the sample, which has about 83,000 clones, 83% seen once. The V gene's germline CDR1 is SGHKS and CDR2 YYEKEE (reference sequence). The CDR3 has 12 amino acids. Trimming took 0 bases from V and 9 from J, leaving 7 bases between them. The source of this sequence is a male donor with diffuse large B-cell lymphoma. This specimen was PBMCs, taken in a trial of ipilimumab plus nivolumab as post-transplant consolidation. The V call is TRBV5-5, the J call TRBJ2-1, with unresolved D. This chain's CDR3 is CASSLAGREQFF. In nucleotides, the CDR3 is TGTGCCAGCAGCTTGGCGGGCCGTGAGCAGTTCTTC.